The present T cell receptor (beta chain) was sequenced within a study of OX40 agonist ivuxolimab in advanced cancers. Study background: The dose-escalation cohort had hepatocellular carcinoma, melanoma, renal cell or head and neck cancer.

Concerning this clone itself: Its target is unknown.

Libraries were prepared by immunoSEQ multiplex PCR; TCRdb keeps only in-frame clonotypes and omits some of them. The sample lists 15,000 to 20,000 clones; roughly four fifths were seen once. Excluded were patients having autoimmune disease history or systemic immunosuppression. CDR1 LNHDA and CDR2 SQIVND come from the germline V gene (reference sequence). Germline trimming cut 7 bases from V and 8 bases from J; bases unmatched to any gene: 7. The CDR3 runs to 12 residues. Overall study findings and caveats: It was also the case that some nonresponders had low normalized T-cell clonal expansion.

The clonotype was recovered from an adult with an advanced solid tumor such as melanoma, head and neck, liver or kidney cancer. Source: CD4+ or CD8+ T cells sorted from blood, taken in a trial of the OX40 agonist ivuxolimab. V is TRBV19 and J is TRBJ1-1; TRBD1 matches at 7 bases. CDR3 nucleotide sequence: TGTGCCAGTACCCCGACAGGGATCGAAGCTTTCTTT. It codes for CASTPTGIEAFF.